This entry describes one T cell receptor (beta chain). This clone was observed a handful of times. The clone's antigen remains unknown. The junction differs from germline at one of its ends, possibly a read error. The source of the sample is a study of blood T cell repertoires in COVID-19 (dated by TCRdb to the early 2020s). A note on the overall study: Samples covering the acute and convalescent phases of COVID-19 were provided by collaborators in the United States, Italy and Spain. The material from the prospective study consisted of cDNA or gDNA derived from T cells, B-cell-depleted T cells, or PBMCs. Deeply sampled blood TCRbeta repertoires from subjects exposed to, actively infected with, or recovered from COVID-19 were included in the dataset. The repertoires were released in a freely available public database intended as a resource for research on the immune response to SARS-CoV-2. The samples were drawn from two sources: the first 160 participants of the ongoing ImmuneRACE study, and 950 to 1,500 subjects contributed by 6 global collaborators. The sample metadata nearly always contained a de-identified subject ID, COVID-19 status, age in years and sex. Where available, HLA class I and class II types were taken from metadata supplied by the sample provider and were not determined by assay-based typing.

Enrolling through a virtual design, the prospective study's participants ranged in age from roughly 18 to 95 years and lived across some 23 United States geographic areas. In the prospective study, cohorts were assigned on the basis of participant-reported clinical history obtained from a screening survey and a study questionnaire. For ImmuneRACE Cohort 3, a participant was defined as recovered based on two consecutive negative NP/OP PCR tests, clearance by a healthcare professional, or resolution of symptoms. In the prospective study, mobile phlebotomists collected whole blood, serum and a nasopharyngeal or oropharyngeal swab from each participant. Participants in the prospective study had the option to provide additional blood draws and questionnaires over a roughly two-month period. Before DNA extraction, prospective study blood samples were shipped either frozen or at room temperature. What the study reported, not specific to this receptor: The amount of clinical and demographic metadata varied by source and participant and was provided uncurated.

For CDR1 and CDR2, the germline V gene lists MDHEN and SYDVKM. Taken from cysteine to phenylalanine, the CDR3 has 11 residues. Just CDR3 DNA is preserved here, 33 bases in frame from base 1. TCRbeta CDR3 regions were amplified from genomic DNA using the immunoSEQ Assay, a bias-controlled multiplex PCR. Processing in the source paper ran as follows. Within the assay, amplification of reference gene primers was used to estimate how many nucleated cells each sample contained. Sequence reads were collapsed and filtered to measure the absolute abundance of every unique TCRbeta CDR3 rearrangement. For each sample, productive Simpson clonality was calculated as the square root of Simpson's diversity index over productive rearrangements. TCRdb's version of the immuneACCESS table is confined to in-frame rearrangements and falls short of the full clone set. An unresolved V gene accounts for under half of the shortfall where checked; the remainder is of unknown origin. V and J calls and clone size are given by that table; D and trimming were obtained from the DNA. For this sample there are around 280,000 clones; roughly 89% appear just once. Together, the top ten hold 6% to 7% of the sample.

The sample comprised PBMCs or T cells enriched from blood (not recorded which). This sequence uses TRBV28 and TRBJ1-2; the D gene identity is not certain. The receptor's source is a middle-aged woman who had recovered from COVID-19. The DNA is TGTGCCAGCATGCGGTACTATCGCTACACCTTC. Translation gives CASMRYYRYTF.